This T cell receptor beta chain derives from a study of blood T cell repertoires in COVID-19. About the research overall: COVID-19 samples, acute and convalescent, were from the United States, Italy and Spain.

Looked up from germline, CDR1 is SGHRS and CDR2 is YFSETQ. V trimming: 3 bases; J trimming: 5 bases; junction bases outside the gene matches: 16. The length of the CDR3 is 17 residues. This clone occurred once. Categorization into cohorts depended on clinical history that participants reported. Clones were read by immunoSEQ multiplex PCR, and TCRdb kept only the in-frame ones, dropping some. The table shows 150,000 to 200,000 clones, with 75% to 90% occurring only once. The chain recombines TRBV5-1 with TRBJ2-7, with 8 positions matching TRBD2. Material for sequencing was PBMCs or T cells enriched from blood (not recorded which). This sequence originates from a woman between 18 and 29 years old who had recovered from COVID-19. The CDR3 region has the DNA TGCGCCAGCAGCTCCTCGACCGGGACTAGGTCTACTAACGAGCAGTACTTC. This codes for CASSSSTGTRSTNEQYF.